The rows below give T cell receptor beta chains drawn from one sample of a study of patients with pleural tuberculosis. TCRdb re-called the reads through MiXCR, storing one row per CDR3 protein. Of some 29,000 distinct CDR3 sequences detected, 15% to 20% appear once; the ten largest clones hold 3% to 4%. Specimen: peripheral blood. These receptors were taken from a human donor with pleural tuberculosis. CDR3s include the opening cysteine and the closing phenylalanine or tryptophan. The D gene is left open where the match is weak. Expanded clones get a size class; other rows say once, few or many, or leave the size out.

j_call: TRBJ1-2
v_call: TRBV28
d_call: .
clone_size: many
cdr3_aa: CASRVGLNYGYTF
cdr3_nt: TGTGCCAGCAGGGTGGGACTGAACTATGGCTACACCTTC

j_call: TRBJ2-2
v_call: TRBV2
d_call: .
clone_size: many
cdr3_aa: CASSLLRYTGELFF
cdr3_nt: TGTGCCAGCAGCCTCTTGCGGTACACCGGGGAGCTGTTTTTT

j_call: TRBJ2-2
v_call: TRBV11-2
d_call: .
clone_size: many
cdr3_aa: CASSLDHRIGETGELFF
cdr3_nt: TGTGCCAGCAGCTTAGATCACCGGATCGGGGAGACCGGGGAGCTGTTTTTT

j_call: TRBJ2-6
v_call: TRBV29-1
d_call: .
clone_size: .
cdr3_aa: CSVMGSGANVLTF
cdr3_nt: TGCAGCGTGATGGGGTCCGGGGCCAACGTCCTGACTTTC

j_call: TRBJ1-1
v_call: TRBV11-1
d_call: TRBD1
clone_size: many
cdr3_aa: CASSVAGTGWGTEAFF
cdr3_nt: TGTGCCAGCAGCGTCGCCGGGACAGGTTGGGGCACTGAAGCTTTCTTT

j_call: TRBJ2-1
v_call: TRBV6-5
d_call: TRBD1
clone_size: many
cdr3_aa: CASSYLGQGPYNEQFF
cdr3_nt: TGTGCCAGCAGTTACTTAGGACAGGGCCCCTACAATGAGCAGTTCTTC

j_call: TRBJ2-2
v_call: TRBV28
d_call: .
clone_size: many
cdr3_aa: CASSLSGPRGKLFF
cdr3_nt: TGTGCCAGCAGTTTGTCGGGCCCTCGGGGGAAGCTGTTTTTT

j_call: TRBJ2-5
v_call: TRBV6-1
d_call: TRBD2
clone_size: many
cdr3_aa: CASIPEREREGRETQYF
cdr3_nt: TGTGCCAGCATCCCCGAGAGGGAGCGGGAGGGCCGAGAGACCCAGTACTTC

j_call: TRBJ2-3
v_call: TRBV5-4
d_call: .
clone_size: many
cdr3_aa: CASSAGFSGTDTQYF
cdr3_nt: TGTGCCAGCAGCGCGGGATTTTCTGGCACAGATACGCAGTATTTT

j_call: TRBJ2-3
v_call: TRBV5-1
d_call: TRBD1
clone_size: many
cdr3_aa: CASSLTPGQETDTQYF
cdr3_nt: TGCGCCAGCAGCTTAACCCCGGGACAGGAGACAGATACGCAGTATTTT

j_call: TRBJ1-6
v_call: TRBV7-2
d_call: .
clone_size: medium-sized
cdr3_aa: CASSLRGTYNSPLHF
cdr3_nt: TGTGCCAGCAGCTTAAGGGGGACCTATAATTCACCCCTCCACTTT

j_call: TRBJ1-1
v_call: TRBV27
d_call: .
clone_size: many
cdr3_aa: CASSSRIRENTEAFF
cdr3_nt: TGTGCCAGCAGTAGCCGAATCAGGGAGAACACTGAAGCTTTCTTT

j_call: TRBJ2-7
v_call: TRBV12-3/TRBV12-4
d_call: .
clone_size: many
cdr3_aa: CASSPGTPNEQYF
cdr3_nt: TGTGCCAGCAGCCCCGGGACCCCCAACGAGCAGTACTTC

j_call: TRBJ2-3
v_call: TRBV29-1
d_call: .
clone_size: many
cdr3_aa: CSVEGDTDTQYF
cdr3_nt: TGCAGCGTTGAAGGCGACACAGATACGCAGTATTTT

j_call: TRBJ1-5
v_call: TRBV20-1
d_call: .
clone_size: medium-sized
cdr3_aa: CSARDIQDDQPQHF
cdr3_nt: TGCAGTGCTAGAGATATCCAGGACGATCAGCCCCAGCATTTT

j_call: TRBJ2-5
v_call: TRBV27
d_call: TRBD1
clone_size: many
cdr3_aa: CASSLGQGRETQYF
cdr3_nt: TGTGCCAGCAGTTTAGGACAGGGGAGGGAGACCCAGTACTTC

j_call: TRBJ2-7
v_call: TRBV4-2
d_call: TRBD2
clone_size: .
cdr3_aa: CASSGTSGESSYEQYF
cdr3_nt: TGTGCCAGCAGTGGGACTAGCGGGGAGTCATCCTACGAGCAGTACTTC

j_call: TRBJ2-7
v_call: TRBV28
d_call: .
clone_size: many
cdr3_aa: CASSLAGSSYEQYF
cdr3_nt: TGTGCCAGCAGTTTAGCGGGATCCTCCTACGAGCAGTACTTC

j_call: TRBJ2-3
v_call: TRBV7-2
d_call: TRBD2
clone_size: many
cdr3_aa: CASSSSGGSDTQYF
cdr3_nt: TGTGCCAGCAGCTCTAGCGGGGGCTCAGATACGCAGTATTTT

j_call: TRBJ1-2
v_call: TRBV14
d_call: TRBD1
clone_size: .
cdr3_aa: CASNPGQGGYGYTF
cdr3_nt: TGTGCCAGCAACCCGGGACAGGGTGGCTATGGCTACACCTTC

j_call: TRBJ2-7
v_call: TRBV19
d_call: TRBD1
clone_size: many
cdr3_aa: CASSSQRRDRDYEQYF
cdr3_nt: TGTGCCAGTAGTAGTCAACGCCGGGACAGGGACTACGAGCAGTACTTC

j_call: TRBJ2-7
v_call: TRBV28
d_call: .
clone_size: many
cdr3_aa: CASTRSYEQYF
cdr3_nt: TGTGCCAGCACCAGATCCTACGAGCAGTACTTC

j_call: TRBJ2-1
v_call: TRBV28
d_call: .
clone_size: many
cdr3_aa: CASSPRGGSILVEQFF
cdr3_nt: TGTGCCAGCAGCCCTAGAGGGGGGTCAATTTTAGTCGAGCAGTTCTTC

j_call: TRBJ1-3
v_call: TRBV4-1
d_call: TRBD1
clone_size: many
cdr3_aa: CASRKGASGNTIYF
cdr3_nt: TGCGCCAGCCGGAAGGGGGCTTCTGGAAACACCATATATTTT

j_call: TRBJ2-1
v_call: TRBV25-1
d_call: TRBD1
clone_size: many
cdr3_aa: CASSERGTGDSSYNEQFF
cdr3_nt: TGTGCCAGCAGTGAAAGAGGGACAGGGGATAGCTCCTACAATGAGCAGTTCTTC

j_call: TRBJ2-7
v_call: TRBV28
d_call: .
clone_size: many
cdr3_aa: CASSVGGARSYEQYF
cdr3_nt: TGTGCCAGCAGTGTAGGCGGGGCCCGATCCTACGAGCAGTACTTC

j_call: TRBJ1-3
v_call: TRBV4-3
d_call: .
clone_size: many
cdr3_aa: CASSQDRAVAGNTIYF
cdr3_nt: TGCGCCAGCAGCCAAGATCGGGCAGTAGCTGGAAACACCATATATTTT

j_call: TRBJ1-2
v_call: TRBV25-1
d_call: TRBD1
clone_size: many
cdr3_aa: CASRGTGYYGYTF
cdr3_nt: TGTGCCAGCAGGGGGACAGGGTACTATGGCTACACCTTC

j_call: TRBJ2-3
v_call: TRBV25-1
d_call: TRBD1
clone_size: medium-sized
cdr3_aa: CASSENRDRGTDTQYF
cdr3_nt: TGTGCCAGCAGTGAGAACCGGGACAGAGGCACAGATACGCAGTATTTT

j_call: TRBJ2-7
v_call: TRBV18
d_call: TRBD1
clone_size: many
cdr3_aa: CASSPTGAGYEQYF
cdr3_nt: TGTGCCAGCTCGCCAACAGGGGCCGGCTACGAGCAGTACTTC

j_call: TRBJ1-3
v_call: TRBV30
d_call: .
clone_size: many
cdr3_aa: CAWGDGRNTIYF
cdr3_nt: TGTGCCTGGGGTGATGGGCGAAACACCATATATTTT

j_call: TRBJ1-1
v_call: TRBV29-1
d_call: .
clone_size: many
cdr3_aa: CSPWQTQSITEAFF
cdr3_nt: TGCAGCCCCTGGCAAACCCAGTCTATCACTGAAGCTTTCTTT

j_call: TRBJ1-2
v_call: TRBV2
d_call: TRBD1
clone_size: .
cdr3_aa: CASSLAGTENGYTF
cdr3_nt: TGTGCCAGCAGCCTTGCCGGGACAGAAAATGGCTACACCTTC

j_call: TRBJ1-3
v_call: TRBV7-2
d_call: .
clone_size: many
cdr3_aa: CASSLASGNTIYF
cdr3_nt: TGTGCCAGCAGCTTGGCGTCTGGAAACACCATATATTTT

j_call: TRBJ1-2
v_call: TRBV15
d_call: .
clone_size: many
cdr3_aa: CATSRDRGEGYGYTF
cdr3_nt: TGTGCCACCAGCAGAGATCGCGGGGAAGGCTATGGCTACACCTTC

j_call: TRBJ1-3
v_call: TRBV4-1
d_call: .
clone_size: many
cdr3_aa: CASSQPRGKDGPGNTIYF
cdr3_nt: TGCGCCAGCAGCCAACCCAGGGGTAAGGACGGACCTGGAAACACCATATATTTT

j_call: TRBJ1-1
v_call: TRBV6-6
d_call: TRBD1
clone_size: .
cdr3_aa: CASSRQGLNTEAFF
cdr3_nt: TGTGCCAGCAGTCGACAGGGGTTGAACACTGAAGCTTTCTTT

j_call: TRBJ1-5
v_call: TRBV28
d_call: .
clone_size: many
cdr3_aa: CASSPTRVIYSNQPQHF
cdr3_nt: TGTGCCAGCAGCCCGACCAGGGTGATCTATAGCAATCAGCCCCAGCATTTT

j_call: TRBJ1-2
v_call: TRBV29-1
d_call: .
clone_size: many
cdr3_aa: CSVDERGGGYTF
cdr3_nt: TGCAGCGTTGACGAGCGCGGCGGAGGCTACACCTTC

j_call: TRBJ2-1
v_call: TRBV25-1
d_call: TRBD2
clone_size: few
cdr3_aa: CASRIAGGHEQFF
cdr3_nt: TGTGCCAGCAGGATAGCGGGAGGGCATGAGCAGTTCTTC

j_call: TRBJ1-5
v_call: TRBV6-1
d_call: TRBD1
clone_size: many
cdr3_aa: CASRGNTGVNQPQHF
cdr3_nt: TGTGCCAGCAGGGGAAACACAGGGGTCAATCAGCCCCAGCATTTT

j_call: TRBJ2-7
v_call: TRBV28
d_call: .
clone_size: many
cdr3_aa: CASIKGTYEQYF
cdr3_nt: TGTGCCAGCATTAAGGGGACCTACGAGCAGTACTTC